Here is one T cell receptor (beta chain) with its context. Its antigen is undetermined. The CDR3 regions of TCR beta were amplified from RNA transcripts. When the TCR CDR3 underwent first-round RT-PCR, the HTBI primer set was used. One entry per CDR3 protein, called by TCRdb with MiXCR from the multiplex PCR reads. The repertoire includes about 840,000 distinct CDR3 sequences, approximately 40% of them detected once, and 8.9% sits in the top ten. The authors deemed Graves' hyperthyroidism stable absent ophthalmopathy progression within 18 months. Based on clinical symptoms, serum thyroxine and TRAb, thyroid ultrasound and orbital computed tomography, diagnoses were reached. The data stem from a study of T cells in Graves' hyperthyroidism and ophthalmopathy. Whole-study findings and limits: Within blood appeared most thyroid clonotypes that had expanded above 0.001.

CDR3 length: 13 amino acids. V was trimmed by 0 bases and J by 6 bases, leaving 9 bases between them. Germline loops: CDR1 SGHRS, CDR2 YFSETQ. This clonotype originated in a man younger than 30 with Graves' hyperthyroidism. Sample: blood. The V and J genes are TRBV5-1 and TRBJ1-2; perhaps TRBD1 as D (5 bases). The chain's CDR3 is CASSLEGEHGYTF. The CDR3, as DNA: TGCGCCAGCAGCTTGGAAGGGGAGCATGGCTACACCTTC.